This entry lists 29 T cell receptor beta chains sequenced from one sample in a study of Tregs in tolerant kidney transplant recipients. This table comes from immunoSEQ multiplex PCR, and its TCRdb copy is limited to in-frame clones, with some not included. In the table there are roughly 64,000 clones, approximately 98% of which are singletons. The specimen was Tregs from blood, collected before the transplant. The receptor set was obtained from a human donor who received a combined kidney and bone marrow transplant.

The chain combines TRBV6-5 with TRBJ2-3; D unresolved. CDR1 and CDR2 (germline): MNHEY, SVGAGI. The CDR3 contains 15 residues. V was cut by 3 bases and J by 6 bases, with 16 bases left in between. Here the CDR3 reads CASSYTPGVWDTQYF. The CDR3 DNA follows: TGTGCCAGCAGTTATACGCCCGGAGTATGGGATACGCAGTATTTT.

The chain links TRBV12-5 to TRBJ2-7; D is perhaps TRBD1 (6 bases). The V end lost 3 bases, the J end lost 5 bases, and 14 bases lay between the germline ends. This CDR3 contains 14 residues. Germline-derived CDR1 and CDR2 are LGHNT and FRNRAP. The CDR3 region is CASGLQGPRDEQYF. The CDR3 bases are TGTGCTAGTGGTTTACAGGGCCCTCGGGACGAGCAGTACTTC.

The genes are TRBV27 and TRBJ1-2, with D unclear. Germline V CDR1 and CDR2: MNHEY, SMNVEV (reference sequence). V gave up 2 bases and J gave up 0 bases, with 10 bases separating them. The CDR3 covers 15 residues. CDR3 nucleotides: TGTGCCAGCAGTTTAAATCGGCAGGCTAACTATGGCTACACCTTC. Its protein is CASSLNRQANYGYTF.

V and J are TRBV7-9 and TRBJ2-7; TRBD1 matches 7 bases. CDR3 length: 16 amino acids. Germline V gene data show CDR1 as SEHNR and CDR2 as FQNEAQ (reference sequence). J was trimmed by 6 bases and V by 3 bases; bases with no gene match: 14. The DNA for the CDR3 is TGTGCCAGCAGCTTGGGCTCCGGGACAGCTTATGTCGAGCAGTACTTC. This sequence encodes CASSLGSGTAYVEQYF.

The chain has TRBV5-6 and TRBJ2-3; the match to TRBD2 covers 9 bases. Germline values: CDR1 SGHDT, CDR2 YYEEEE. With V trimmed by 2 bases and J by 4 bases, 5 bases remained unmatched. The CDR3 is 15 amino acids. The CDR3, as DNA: TGTGCCAGCAGCTTTTTCGTAGCGGGGGCAGATACGCAGTATTTT. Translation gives CASSFFVAGADTQYF.

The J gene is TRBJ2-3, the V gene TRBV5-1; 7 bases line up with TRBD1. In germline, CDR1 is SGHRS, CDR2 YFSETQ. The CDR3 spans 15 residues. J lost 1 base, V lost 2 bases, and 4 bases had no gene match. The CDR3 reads CASSFPTGGTDTQYF. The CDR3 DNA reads TGCGCCAGCAGCTTCCCCACAGGGGGCACAGATACGCAGTATTTT.

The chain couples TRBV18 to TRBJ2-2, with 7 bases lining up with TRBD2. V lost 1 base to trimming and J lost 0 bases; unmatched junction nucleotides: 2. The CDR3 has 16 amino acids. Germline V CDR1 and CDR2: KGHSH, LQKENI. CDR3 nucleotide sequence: TGTGCCAGCTCACCACAGGGAGGGTCGAACACCGGGGAGCTGTTTTTT. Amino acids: CASSPQGGSNTGELFF.

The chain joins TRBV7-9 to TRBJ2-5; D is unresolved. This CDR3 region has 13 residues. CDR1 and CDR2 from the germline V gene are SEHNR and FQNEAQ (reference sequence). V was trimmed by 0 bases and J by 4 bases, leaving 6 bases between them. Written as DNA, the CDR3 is TGTGCCAGCAGCTTAGCCCACTTAGAGACCCAGTACTTC. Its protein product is CASSLAHLETQYF.

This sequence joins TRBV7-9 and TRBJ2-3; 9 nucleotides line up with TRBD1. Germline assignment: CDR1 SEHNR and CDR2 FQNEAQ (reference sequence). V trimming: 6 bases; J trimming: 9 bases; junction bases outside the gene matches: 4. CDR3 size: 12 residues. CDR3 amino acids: CASRPTGGTQYF. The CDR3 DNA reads TGTGCCAGCAGGCCCACAGGGGGCACGCAGTATTTT.

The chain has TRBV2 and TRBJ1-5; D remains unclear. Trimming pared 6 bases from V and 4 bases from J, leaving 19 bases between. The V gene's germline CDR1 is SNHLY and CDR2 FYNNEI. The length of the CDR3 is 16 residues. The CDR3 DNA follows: TGTGCCAGCAGGGATGGTTGGGAGGGTAGAAATCAGCCCCAGCATTTT. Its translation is CASRDGWEGRNQPQHF.

CDR3 sequence: CASSLWLAGDGEQFF. The CDR3 DNA is TGTGCCAGCAGCTTATGGCTAGCGGGAGACGGCGAGCAGTTCTTC. The rearrangement uses TRBV7-8 and TRBJ2-1; 10 bases are shared with TRBD2. The junction had 8 bases not matched to a gene; V was cut back by 2 bases and J by 10 bases. Germline-derived CDR1 and CDR2 are SGHVS and FQNEAQ. The CDR3 is 15 amino acids.

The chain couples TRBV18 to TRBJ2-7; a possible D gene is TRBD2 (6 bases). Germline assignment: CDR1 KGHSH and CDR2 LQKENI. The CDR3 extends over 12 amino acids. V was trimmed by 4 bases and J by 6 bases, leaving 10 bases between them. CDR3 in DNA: TGTGCCAGCTCACTCCGGACTACCGAGCAGTACTTC. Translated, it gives CASSLRTTEQYF.

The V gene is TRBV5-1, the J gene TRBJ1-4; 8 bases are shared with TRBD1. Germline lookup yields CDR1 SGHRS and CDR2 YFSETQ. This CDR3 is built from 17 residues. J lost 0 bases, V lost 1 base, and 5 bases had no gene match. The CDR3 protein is CASSLNGQGSTNEKLFF. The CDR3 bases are TGCGCCAGCAGCTTGAATGGACAGGGATCAACTAATGAAAAACTGTTTTTT.

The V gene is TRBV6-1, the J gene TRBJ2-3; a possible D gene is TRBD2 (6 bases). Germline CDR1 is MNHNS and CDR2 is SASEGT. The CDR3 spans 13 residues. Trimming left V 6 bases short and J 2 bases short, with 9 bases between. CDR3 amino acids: CASRAGNTDTQYF. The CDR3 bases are TGTGCCAGCAGGGCGGGGAACACAGATACGCAGTATTTT.

CDR3 in amino acids: CAIRIENYGYTF. CDR3 nucleotide sequence: TGTGCCATCAGAATTGAGAATTATGGCTACACCTTC. The chain has TRBV10-3 and TRBJ1-2; D gene unclear. Trimming left V 6 bases short and J 5 bases short, with 10 bases between. The germline gives CDR1 ENHRY, CDR2 SYGVKD. This CDR3 is 12 amino acids long.

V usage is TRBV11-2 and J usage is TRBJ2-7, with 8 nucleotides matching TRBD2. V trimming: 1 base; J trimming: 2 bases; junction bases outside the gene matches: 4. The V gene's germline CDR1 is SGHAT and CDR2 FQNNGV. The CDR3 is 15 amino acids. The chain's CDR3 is CASSLGLATTYEQYF. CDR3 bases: TGTGCCAGCAGCTTAGGACTAGCGACAACCTACGAGCAGTACTTC.

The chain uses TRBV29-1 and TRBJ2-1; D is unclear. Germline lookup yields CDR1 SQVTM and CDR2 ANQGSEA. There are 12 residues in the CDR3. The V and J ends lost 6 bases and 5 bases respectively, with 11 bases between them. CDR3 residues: CSVRSTHNEQFF. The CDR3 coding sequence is TGCAGCGTCCGGTCTACCCACAATGAGCAGTTCTTC.

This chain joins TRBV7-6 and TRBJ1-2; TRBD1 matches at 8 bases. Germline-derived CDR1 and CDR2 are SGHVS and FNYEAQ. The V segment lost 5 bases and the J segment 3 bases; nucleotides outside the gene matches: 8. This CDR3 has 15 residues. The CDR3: CASSPGGPLDYGYTF. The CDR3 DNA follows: TGTGCCAGCAGCCCAGGGGGCCCCTTAGACTATGGCTACACCTTC.

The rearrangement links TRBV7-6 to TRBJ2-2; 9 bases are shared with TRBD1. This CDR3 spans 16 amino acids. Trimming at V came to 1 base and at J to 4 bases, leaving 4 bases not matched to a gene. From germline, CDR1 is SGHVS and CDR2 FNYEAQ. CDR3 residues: CASSLEGTGITGELFF. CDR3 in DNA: TGTGCCAGCAGCTTAGAGGGGACAGGGATCACCGGGGAGCTGTTTTTT.

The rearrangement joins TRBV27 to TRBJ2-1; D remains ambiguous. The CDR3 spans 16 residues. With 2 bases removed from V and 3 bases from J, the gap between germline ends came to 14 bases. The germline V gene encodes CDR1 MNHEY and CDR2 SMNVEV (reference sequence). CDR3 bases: TGTGCCAGCAGTTTAGCGGCGCCGGGTTACTACAATGAGCAGTTCTTC. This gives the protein CASSLAAPGYYNEQFF.

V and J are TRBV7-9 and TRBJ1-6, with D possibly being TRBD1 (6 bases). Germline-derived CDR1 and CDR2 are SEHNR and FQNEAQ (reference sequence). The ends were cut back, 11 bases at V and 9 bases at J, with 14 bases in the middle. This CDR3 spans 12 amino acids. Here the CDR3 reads CASSTGRSPLHF. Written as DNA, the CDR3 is TGTGCCTCATCGACAGGTCGTTCACCCCTCCACTTT.

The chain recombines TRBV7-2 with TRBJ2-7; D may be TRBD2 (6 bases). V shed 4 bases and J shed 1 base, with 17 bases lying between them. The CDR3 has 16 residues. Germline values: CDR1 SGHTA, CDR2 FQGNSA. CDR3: CASSYKVGTGSYEQYF. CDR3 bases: TGTGCCAGCAGCTACAAGGTGGGGACTGGTTCCTACGAGCAGTACTTC.

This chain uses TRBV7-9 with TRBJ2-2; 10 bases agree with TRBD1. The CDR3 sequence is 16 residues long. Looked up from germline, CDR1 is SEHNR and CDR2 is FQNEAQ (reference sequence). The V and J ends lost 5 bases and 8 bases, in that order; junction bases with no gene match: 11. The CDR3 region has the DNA TGTGCCAGCAGCCCAAACCCCCGACAGGGGGCTGGGGAGCTGTTTTTT. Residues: CASSPNPRQGAGELFF.

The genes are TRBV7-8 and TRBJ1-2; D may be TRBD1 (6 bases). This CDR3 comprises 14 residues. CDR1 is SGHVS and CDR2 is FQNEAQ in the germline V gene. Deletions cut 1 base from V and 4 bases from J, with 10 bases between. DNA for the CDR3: TGTGCCAGCAGCTTAGATGGCAGGGGCTATGGCTACACCTTC. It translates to CASSLDGRGYGYTF.

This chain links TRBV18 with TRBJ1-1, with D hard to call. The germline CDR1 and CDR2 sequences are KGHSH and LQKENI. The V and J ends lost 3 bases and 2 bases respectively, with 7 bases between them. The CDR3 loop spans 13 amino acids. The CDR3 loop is CASSPGLNTEAFF. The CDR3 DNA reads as TGTGCCAGCTCACCTGGCCTTAACACTGAAGCTTTCTTT.

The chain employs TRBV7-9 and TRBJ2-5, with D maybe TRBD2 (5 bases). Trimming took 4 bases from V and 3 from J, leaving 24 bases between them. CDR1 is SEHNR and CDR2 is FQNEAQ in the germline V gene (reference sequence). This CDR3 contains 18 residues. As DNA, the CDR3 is TGTGCCAGCAGCTCCACTGAGGGATTCGTGGTTTATGAAGAGACCCAGTACTTC. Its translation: CASSSTEGFVVYEETQYF.

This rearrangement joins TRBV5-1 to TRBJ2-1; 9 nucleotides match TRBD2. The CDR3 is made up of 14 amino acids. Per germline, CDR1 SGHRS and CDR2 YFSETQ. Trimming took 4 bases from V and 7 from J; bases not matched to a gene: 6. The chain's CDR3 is CASSPGLAGNEQFF. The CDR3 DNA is TGCGCCAGCAGCCCGGGACTAGCTGGGAATGAGCAGTTCTTC.

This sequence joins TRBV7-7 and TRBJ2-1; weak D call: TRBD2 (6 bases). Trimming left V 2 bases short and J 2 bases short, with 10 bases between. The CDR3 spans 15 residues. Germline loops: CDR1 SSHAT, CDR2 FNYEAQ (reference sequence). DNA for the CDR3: TGTGCCAGCAGCTTAACGCGGGGAACCTACAATGAGCAGTTCTTC. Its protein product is CASSLTRGTYNEQFF.

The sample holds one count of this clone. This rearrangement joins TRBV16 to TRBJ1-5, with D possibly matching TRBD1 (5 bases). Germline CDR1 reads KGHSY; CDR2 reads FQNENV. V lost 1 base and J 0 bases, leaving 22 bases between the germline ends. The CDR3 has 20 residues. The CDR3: CASSQFSRQTLKLSNQPQHF. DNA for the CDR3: TGTGCCAGCAGCCAATTCTCCCGACAGACCCTGAAACTTAGCAATCAGCCCCAGCATTTT.